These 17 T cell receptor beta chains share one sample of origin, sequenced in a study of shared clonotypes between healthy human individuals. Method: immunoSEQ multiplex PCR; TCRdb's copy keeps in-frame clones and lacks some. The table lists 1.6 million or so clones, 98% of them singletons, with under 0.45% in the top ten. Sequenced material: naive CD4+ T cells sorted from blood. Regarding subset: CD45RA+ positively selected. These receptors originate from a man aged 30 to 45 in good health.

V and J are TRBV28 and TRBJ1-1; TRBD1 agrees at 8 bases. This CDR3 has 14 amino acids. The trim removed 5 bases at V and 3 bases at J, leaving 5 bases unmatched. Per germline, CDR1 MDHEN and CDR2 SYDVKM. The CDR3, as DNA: TGTGCCAGCAGTCCAGGGGGCTGGGACACTGAAGCTTTCTTT. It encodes CASSPGGWDTEAFF.

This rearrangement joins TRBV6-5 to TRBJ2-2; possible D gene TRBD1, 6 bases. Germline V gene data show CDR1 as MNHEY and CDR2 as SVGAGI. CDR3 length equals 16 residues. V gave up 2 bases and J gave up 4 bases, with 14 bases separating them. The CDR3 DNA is TGTGCCAGCAGTTACAAGATTACAGGGCGCACCGGGGAGCTGTTTTTT. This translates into CASSYKITGRTGELFF.

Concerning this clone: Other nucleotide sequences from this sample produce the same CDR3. The CDR3: CASSRTSGSTDTQYF. The CDR3, as DNA: TGTGCCAGCAGCCGGACTAGCGGGAGCACAGATACGCAGTATTTT. The chain combines TRBV9 with TRBJ2-3; 11 nucleotides agree with TRBD2. The CDR3 sequence is 15 residues long. Per the germline V gene, CDR1 is SGDLS and CDR2 is YYNGEE. The V segment lost 4 bases and the J segment 0 bases; nucleotides outside the gene matches: 1.

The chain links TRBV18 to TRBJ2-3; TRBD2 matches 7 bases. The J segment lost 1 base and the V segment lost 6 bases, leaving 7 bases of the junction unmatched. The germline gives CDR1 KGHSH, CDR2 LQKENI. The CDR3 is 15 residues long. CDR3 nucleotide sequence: TGTGCCAGCTCCCTCGGGCTAGCGGGCACAGATACGCAGTATTTT. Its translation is CASSLGLAGTDTQYF.

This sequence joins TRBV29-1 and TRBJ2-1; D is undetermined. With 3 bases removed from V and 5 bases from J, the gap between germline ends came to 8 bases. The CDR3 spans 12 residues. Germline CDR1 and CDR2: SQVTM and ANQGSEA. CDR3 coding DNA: TGCAGCGTTGATCCGTCAAACAATGAGCAGTTCTTC. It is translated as CSVDPSNNEQFF.

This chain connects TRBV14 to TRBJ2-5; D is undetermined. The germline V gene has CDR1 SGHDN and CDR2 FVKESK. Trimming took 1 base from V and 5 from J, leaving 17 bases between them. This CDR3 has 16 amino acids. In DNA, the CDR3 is TGTGCCAGCAGCCAAGTCGGCCACACCGTGGGTGAGACCCAGTACTTC. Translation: CASSQVGHTVGETQYF.

The CDR3 spells CASSIDRGYGYTF. CDR3 nucleotides: TGTGCCAGCAGCATCGACAGGGGGTATGGCTACACCTTC. The chain joins TRBV7-6 to TRBJ1-2, with 9 bases that match TRBD1. CDR1 is SGHVS, CDR2 FNYEAQ, per germline. This CDR3 spans 13 amino acids. The V segment lost 5 bases and the J segment 5 bases; nucleotides outside the gene matches: 3.

The CDR3 region is CASSQEAQGSEQYF. The CDR3 DNA reads as TGCGCCAGCAGCCAAGAGGCGCAGGGGTCCGAGCAGTACTTC. The chain carries TRBV4-3 and TRBJ2-7; D possibly corresponds to TRBD1 (6 bases). Germline loops: CDR1 LGHNA, CDR2 YSLEER. This CDR3 region has 14 residues. V lost 0 bases and J 6 bases, leaving 12 bases between the germline ends.

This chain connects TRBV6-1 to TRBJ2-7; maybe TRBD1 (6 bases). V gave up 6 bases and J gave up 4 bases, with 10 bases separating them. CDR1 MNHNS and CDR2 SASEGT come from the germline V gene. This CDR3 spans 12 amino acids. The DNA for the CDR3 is TGTGCCAGCAGCGGACAGCCGTACGAGCAGTACTTC. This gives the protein CASSGQPYEQYF.

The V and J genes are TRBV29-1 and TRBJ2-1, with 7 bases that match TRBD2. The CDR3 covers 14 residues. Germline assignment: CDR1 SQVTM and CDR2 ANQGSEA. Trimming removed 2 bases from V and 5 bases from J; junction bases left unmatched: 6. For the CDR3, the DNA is TGCAGCGTTGAAAGGACTAGTAAGAACAATGAGCAGTTCTTC. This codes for CSVERTSKNNEQFF.

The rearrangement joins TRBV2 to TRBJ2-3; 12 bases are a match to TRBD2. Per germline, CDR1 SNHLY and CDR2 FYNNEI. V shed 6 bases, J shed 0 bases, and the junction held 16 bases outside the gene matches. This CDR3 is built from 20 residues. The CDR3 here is CASRPPRASGRAQSTDTQYF. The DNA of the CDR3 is TGTGCCAGCAGACCGCCTCGAGCTAGCGGGAGGGCCCAGAGCACAGATACGCAGTATTTT.

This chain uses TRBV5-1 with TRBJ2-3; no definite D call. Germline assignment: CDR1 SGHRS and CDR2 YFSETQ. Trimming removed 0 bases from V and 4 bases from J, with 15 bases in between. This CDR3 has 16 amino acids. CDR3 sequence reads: CASSLEALGSADTQYF. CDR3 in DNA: TGCGCCAGCAGCTTGGAAGCGCTGGGAAGTGCAGATACGCAGTATTTT.

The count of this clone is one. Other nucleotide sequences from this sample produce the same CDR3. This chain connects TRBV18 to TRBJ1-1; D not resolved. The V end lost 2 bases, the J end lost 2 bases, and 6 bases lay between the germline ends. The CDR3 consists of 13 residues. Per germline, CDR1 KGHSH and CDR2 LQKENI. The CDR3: CASSPAANTEAFF. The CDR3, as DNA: TGTGCCAGCTCACCAGCGGCTAACACTGAAGCTTTCTTT. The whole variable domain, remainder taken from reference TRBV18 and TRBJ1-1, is NAGVMQNPRHLVRRRGQEARLRCSPMKGHSHVYWYRQLPEEGLKFMVYLQKENIIDESGMPKERFSAEFPKEGPSILRIQQVVRGDSAAYFCASSPAANTEAFFGQGTRLTVV.

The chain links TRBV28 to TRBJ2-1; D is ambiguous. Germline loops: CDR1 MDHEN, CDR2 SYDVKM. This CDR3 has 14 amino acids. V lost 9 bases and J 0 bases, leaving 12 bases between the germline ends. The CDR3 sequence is CASWPRSSYNEQFF. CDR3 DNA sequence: TGTGCCAGTTGGCCGAGAAGCTCCTACAATGAGCAGTTCTTC.

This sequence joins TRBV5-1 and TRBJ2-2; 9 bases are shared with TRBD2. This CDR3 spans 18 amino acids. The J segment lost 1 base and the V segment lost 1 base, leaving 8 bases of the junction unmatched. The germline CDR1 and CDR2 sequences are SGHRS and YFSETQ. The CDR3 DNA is TGCGCCAGCAGCTTGAAGCTTCCGACTAGCGGGAACACCGGGGAGCTGTTTTTT. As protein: CASSLKLPTSGNTGELFF. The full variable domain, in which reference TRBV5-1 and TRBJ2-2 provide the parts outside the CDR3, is KAGVTQTPRYLIKTRGQQVTLSCSPISGHRSVSWYQQTPGQGLQFLFEYFSETQRNKGNFPGRFSGRQFSNSRSEMNVSTLELGDSALYLCASSLKLPTSGNTGELFFGEGSRLTVL.

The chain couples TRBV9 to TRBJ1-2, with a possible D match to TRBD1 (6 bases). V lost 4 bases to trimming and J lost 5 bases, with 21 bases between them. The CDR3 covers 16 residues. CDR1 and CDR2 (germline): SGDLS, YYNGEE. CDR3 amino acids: CASSSTQGSREYGYTF. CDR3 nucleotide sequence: TGTGCCAGCAGCTCAACACAGGGATCGAGGGAATATGGCTACACCTTC.

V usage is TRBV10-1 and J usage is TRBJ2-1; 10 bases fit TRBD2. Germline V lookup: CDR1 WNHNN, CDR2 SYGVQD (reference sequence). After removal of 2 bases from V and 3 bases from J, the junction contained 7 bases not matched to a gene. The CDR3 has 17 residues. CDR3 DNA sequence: TGCGCCAGCAGTGAGGACCGACTAGCGGGTGGCTACAATGAGCAGTTCTTC. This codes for CASSEDRLAGGYNEQFF.